The 27 T cell receptor beta chains presented below share a single source sample, sequenced in a study of T cell changes during pregnancy in multiple sclerosis. The data were produced by immunoSEQ multiplex PCR, yet TCRdb's version contains in-frame clones alone and is incomplete. The sample contains around 39,000 clones, over 80% of which appear only once. The material was CD8+ T cells from peripheral blood mononuclear cells, obtained before pregnancy. The source of these receptors is a female donor with multiple sclerosis, enrolled in a pregnancy study.

This chain joins TRBV4-1 and TRBJ2-5, with TRBD2 matching over 14 bases. Trimming cost V 5 bases and J 4 bases; bases outside gene matches: 6. The V gene's germline CDR1 is MGHRA and CDR2 YSYEKL. There are 16 residues in the CDR3. CDR3 protein: CASSVRLAGGPETQYF. The CDR3 DNA is TGCGCCAGCAGCGTGCGACTAGCGGGGGGGCCAGAGACCCAGTACTTC.

The chain uses TRBV29-1 and TRBJ2-2; D gene unclear. Per germline, CDR1 SQVTM and CDR2 ANQGSEA. The length of the CDR3 is 11 residues. V lost 6 bases and J lost 4, with 6 bases in between. The chain's CDR3 is CSVPVTGELFF. The CDR3 DNA reads TGCAGCGTCCCGGTCACCGGGGAGCTGTTTTTT.

This clone was counted a few times. V and J are TRBV19 and TRBJ1-2; the match to TRBD1 covers 9 bases. Trimming at V came to 1 base and at J to 3 bases, leaving 3 bases not matched to a gene. Germline CDR1 and CDR2: LNHDA and SQIVND (reference sequence). CDR3 size: 15 residues. The CDR3 nucleotides are TGTGCCAGTAGTATAGGTCGGGACAGGGACTATGGCTACACCTTC. Translation gives CASSIGRDRDYGYTF.

V is TRBV7-3 and J is TRBJ2-2, with 8 nucleotides matching TRBD1. CDR1 SGHTA and CDR2 FQGTGA come from the germline V gene. The CDR3 runs to 15 residues. The V segment lost 5 bases and the J segment 6 bases; nucleotides outside the gene matches: 8. The CDR3: CASSDQTGEAGELFF. CDR3 DNA: TGTGCCAGCAGCGATCAGACAGGGGAGGCCGGGGAGCTGTTTTTT.

This clone was picked up one time. The chain has TRBV4-1 and TRBJ2-5; 7 bases map to TRBD2. Germline V CDR1 and CDR2: MGHRA, YSYEKL. Trimming removed 1 base from V and 2 bases from J; junction bases left unmatched: 10. The length of the CDR3 is 17 residues. CDR3 nucleotides: TGCGCCAGCAGCCAAGGAGTTAGCGGGCGACGGCAAGAGACCCAGTACTTC. It specifies CASSQGVSGRRQETQYF.

V gene TRBV10-3 combines with J gene TRBJ1-1; no firm D call. The CDR3 is 14 residues long. CDR1 ENHRY and CDR2 SYGVKD come from the germline V gene. V lost 4 bases and J 2 bases, leaving 11 bases between the germline ends. The CDR3 sequence is CAISAGRRNTEAFF. The CDR3, as DNA: TGTGCCATCAGTGCGGGGAGGCGAAACACTGAAGCTTTCTTT.

This chain connects TRBV28 to TRBJ2-5, with 10 bases identical to TRBD1. CDR3 size: 15 residues. Germline lookup yields CDR1 MDHEN and CDR2 SYDVKM. The V segment lost 5 bases and the J segment 2 bases; nucleotides outside the gene matches: 5. The CDR3 loop is CASSLGQGIQETQYF. The CDR3 DNA reads TGTGCCAGCAGTCTGGGACAGGGGATTCAAGAGACCCAGTACTTC. The whole variable domain, filled in from reference TRBV28 and TRBJ2-5, reads DVKVTQSSRYLVKRTGEKVFLECVQDMDHENMFWYRQDPGLGLRLIYFSYDVKMKEKGDIPEGYSVSREKKERFSLILESASTNQTSMYLCASSLGQGIQETQYFGPGTRLLVL.

This sequence joins TRBV7-9 and TRBJ2-3, with D hard to call. The CDR3 spans 12 residues. Trimming shortened V by 1 base and J by 11 bases, and 10 bases separated the two germline ends. The germline V gene encodes CDR1 SEHNR and CDR2 FQNEAQ (reference sequence). In nucleotides, the CDR3 is TGTGCCAGCAGCTTAGGCAATCGAGAGCAGTATTTT. Its protein product is CASSLGNREQYF.

The rearrangement links TRBV30 to TRBJ2-5, with a weak D call TRBD2 (7 bases). The CDR3 extends over 17 amino acids. Germline CDR1 reads GTSNPN; CDR2 reads SVGIG (reference sequence). V gave up 0 bases and J gave up 5 bases, with 22 bases separating them. The CDR3 DNA is TGTGCCTGGAGTGTACCCCTAGCGGTATACCAGGGGGAGACCCAGTACTTC. Protein: CAWSVPLAVYQGETQYF.

The genes are TRBV15 and TRBJ1-2; D unclear. V gave up 5 bases and J gave up 6 bases, with 19 bases separating them. This CDR3 region has 15 residues. The germline CDR1 and CDR2 sequences are LNHNV and YYDKDF (reference sequence). The CDR3 DNA reads TGTGCCACCAGCGAAGAGCCCGGGGTCGCGGATGGCTACACCTTC. This gives the protein CATSEEPGVADGYTF.

J is TRBJ1-1 and V is TRBV28; possibly TRBD1 for D (6 bases). The CDR3 loop spans 15 amino acids. Germline V CDR1 and CDR2: MDHEN, SYDVKM. V lost 5 bases and J 0 bases, leaving 13 bases between the germline ends. CDR3 sequence reads: CASSRLTGMNTEAFF. In DNA, the CDR3 is TGTGCCAGCAGTCGGTTGACAGGTATGAACACTGAAGCTTTCTTT.

The chain employs TRBV27 and TRBJ1-1; possibly TRBD1 for D (5 bases). The germline CDR1 and CDR2 sequences are MNHEY and SMNVEV (reference sequence). The CDR3 is 14 residues long. Trimming shortened V by 4 bases and J by 5 bases, and 14 bases separated the two germline ends. The CDR3 region is CASSSYRFGTEAFF. The CDR3 nucleotides read TGTGCCAGCAGTTCCTACAGGTTTGGGACTGAAGCTTTCTTT.

V usage is TRBV28 and J usage is TRBJ2-1; no firm D call. The CDR3 covers 15 residues. The V end lost 2 bases, the J end lost 0 bases, and 8 bases lay between the germline ends. CDR1 is MDHEN and CDR2 is SYDVKM in the germline V gene. CDR3 residues: CASSLLESSYNEQFF. The CDR3 DNA is TGTGCCAGCAGTTTACTGGAGAGCTCCTACAATGAGCAGTTCTTC.

This clone was found once. The chain combines TRBV6-1 with TRBJ2-5, with TRBD2 matching over 9 bases. Germline-derived CDR1 and CDR2 are MNHNS and SASEGT. The CDR3 sequence is 13 residues long. V shed 7 bases and J 4 bases; nucleotides not matched to a gene: 4. The CDR3 coding sequence is TGTGCCAGCAAAGGGACTAGCCCAGAGACCCAGTACTTC. It codes for CASKGTSPETQYF.

The rearrangement links TRBV5-6 to TRBJ1-5, with D uncertain. CDR3 length: 15 residues. Trimming took 2 bases from V and 4 from J, leaving 13 bases between them. Per the germline V gene, CDR1 is SGHDT and CDR2 is YYEEEE. DNA of the CDR3: TGTGCCAGCAGCTTCACCAGGAACTTAAATCAGCCCCAGCATTTT. It encodes CASSFTRNLNQPQHF.

The chain employs TRBV21-1 and TRBJ1-1; TRBD1 reflects the table's D call only, with no check against the DNA. TRBV21-1 is assigned pseudogene status. The CDR3 is 16 residues long. The CDR3 region has the DNA TGTGCCAGCAGCAAAGCCTACAGGGGAGAGGACACTGAAGCTTTCTTT. Protein product: CASSKAYRGEDTEAFF.

The count of this clone is one. This chain joins TRBV6-6 and TRBJ2-1, with 9 bases that match TRBD2. The germline CDR1 and CDR2 sequences are MNHNY and SVGAGI (reference sequence). V shed 4 bases, J shed 6 bases, and the junction held 4 bases outside the gene matches. The CDR3 extends over 14 amino acids. The CDR3 region is CASSSAGGSNEQFF. The CDR3 region has the DNA TGTGCCAGCAGTTCGGCGGGGGGGAGCAATGAGCAGTTCTTC.

The J gene is TRBJ1-1, the V gene TRBV4-2; D ambiguous. The CDR3 loop spans 15 amino acids. Trimming removed 2 bases at V and 1 base at J, with 11 bases between. Looked up from germline, CDR1 is LGHNA and CDR2 is YNFKEQ. Here the CDR3 reads CASSQPSERNTEAFF. The CDR3 coding sequence is TGTGCCAGCAGCCAACCTAGTGAGAGGAACACTGAAGCTTTCTTT.

V gene TRBV27 combines with J gene TRBJ1-6, with 7 nucleotides matching TRBD1. This CDR3 has 15 residues. J gave up 8 bases and V 4 bases, and 8 bases lay outside the gene matches. Looked up from germline, CDR1 is MNHEY and CDR2 is SMNVEV (reference sequence). Here the CDR3 reads CASSSHRGRYSPLHF. The DNA for the CDR3 is TGTGCCAGCAGTTCCCATAGGGGGCGATATTCACCCCTCCACTTT.

A single count supports this clone. This rearrangement joins TRBV20-1 to TRBJ2-1, with TRBD2 as a possible D gene (5 bases). Germline V gene lookup returns CDR1 DFQATT and CDR2 SNEGSKA (reference sequence). CDR3 length: 11 residues. Trimming stripped 1 base from V and 7 bases from J, with 5 bases between. For the CDR3, the DNA is TGCAGTGCTAGAGGACTAAATGAGCAGTTCTTC. This encodes CSARGLNEQFF.

The chain is built from TRBV6-5 and TRBJ2-7; TRBD2 agrees at 12 bases. The CDR3 covers 14 residues. CDR1 and CDR2 from the germline V gene are MNHEY and SVGAGI. V gave up 6 bases and J gave up 5 bases; unmatched junction bases: 5. Here the CDR3 DNA reads TGTGCCAGCAGCTTGACTAGCGGGAGTCACGAGCAGTACTTC. Its protein is CASSLTSGSHEQYF.

CDR3 sequence reads: CASSVATNPDEQYF. The CDR3 coding sequence is TGTGCCAGCAGCGTAGCCACAAACCCCGACGAGCAGTACTTC. The chain couples TRBV9 to TRBJ2-7; D gene uncertain. This CDR3 spans 14 amino acids. CDR1 and CDR2 (germline): SGDLS, YYNGEE. V shed 0 bases and J shed 5 bases, with 12 bases lying between them.

The chain is built from TRBV7-6 and TRBJ1-4; no clear D gene. CDR1 is SGHVS and CDR2 is FNYEAQ in the germline V gene. The V gene lost 0 bases and the J gene lost 7 bases, with 9 bases spanning the gap. The length of the CDR3 is 14 residues. The CDR3 DNA is TGTGCCAGCAGCTTAGCGTGGAGGACTGAAAAACTGTTTTTT. Protein product: CASSLAWRTEKLFF.

This clone was seen a single time. The chain is built from TRBV19 and TRBJ1-1, with D uncertain. With 5 bases removed from V and 7 bases from J, the gap between germline ends came to 11 bases. The CDR3 runs to 12 residues. The germline V gene has CDR1 LNHDA and CDR2 SQIVND (reference sequence). CDR3 bases: TGTGCCAGTAGTTTCAGCTCGGGTGAAGCTTTCTTT. Translation: CASSFSSGEAFF.

As concerns this clone: This sample includes further DNA sequences coding for the same CDR3. The DNA for the CDR3 is TGTGCCAGTAGTATAGGATACAGTAATCAGCCCCAGCATTTT. It yields the protein CASSIGYSNQPQHF. This chain joins TRBV19 and TRBJ1-5; D is uncertain. The V end was cut by 1 base, the J end by 4 bases, with 8 bases between. CDR3 length equals 14 residues. From germline, CDR1 is LNHDA and CDR2 SQIVND (reference sequence). The full variable domain, its missing parts supplied by reference TRBV19 and TRBJ1-5, is DGGITQSPKYLFRKEGQNVTLSCEQNLNHDAMYWYRQDPGQGLRLIYYSQIVNDFQKGDIAEGYSVSREKKESFPLTVTSAQKNPTAFYLCASSIGYSNQPQHFGDGTRLSIL.

V usage is TRBV27 and J usage is TRBJ1-2, with 8 bases identical to TRBD1. The CDR3 has 14 amino acids. The V gene's germline CDR1 is MNHEY and CDR2 SMNVEV (reference sequence). V lost 4 bases and J lost 7; bases outside the gene matches: 8. DNA for the CDR3: TGTGCCAGCAGTTCCAGGGGGCCGGGGGGTGGCTACACCTTC. It translates to CASSSRGPGGGYTF.

The chain carries TRBV7-9 and TRBJ1-2; 9 nucleotides match TRBD1. This CDR3 contains 12 residues. Germline V gene lookup returns CDR1 SEHNR and CDR2 FQNEAQ (reference sequence). With 7 bases clipped from V and 6 bases from J, the junction kept 3 bases outside the gene matches. CDR3 sequence (DNA): TGTGCCAGCACACAGGGGGCGAATGGCTACACCTTC. This translates into CASTQGANGYTF. The complete variable domain, with remaining parts taken from reference TRBV7-9 and TRBJ1-2, reads DTGVSQNPRHKITKRGQNVTFRCDPISEHNRLYWYRQTLGQGPEFLTYFQNEAQLEKSRLLSDRFSAERPKGSFSTLEIQRTEQGDSAMYLCASTQGANGYTFGSGTRLTVV.